A selection of T cell receptor beta chains follows, all from one sample in a study of T cells after yellow fever vaccination. A single record per CDR3 protein comes from TCRdb applying MiXCR to the 5' RACE reads. The data contain some 600,000 distinct CDR3 sequences, roughly a sixth of them singletons. Specimen: PBMCs, collected 4 to 6 days after the first yellow fever vaccination. These receptors all come from a man aged 18 to 29 who received the YFV17D yellow fever vaccine. Each CDR3 is given with its conserved first and last residue. A D gene is named only where the DNA matches it firmly. Expanded clones are given a class, and other clones once, few, many or no size at all.

v_call,j_call,d_call,clone_size,cdr3_nt,cdr3_aa
TRBV4-3,TRBJ1-6,NA,many,TGCGCCAGCAGCCAAGATCTAAGGGAACAGTATAATTCACCCCTCCACTTT,CASSQDLREQYNSPLHF
TRBV6-5,TRBJ1-6,TRBD1,few,TGTGCCAGCAGTTACTTGGGACAGGTGAATTCACCCCTCCACTTT,CASSYLGQVNSPLHF
TRBV4-1,TRBJ1-2,NA,NA,TGCGCCAGCAGCCAAGATCTGGTTGGGCCCCTGGGTACCTTC,CASSQDLVGPLGTF
TRBV5-1,TRBJ1-1,NA,few,TGCGCCAGCAGCAGGGTCGGAGGTGGTGAAGCTTTCTTT,CASSRVGGGEAFF
TRBV21-1,TRBJ1-6,NA,NA,TGTGCCAGCAGCAAAGCGCTTTGGGGTACCCTCCACTTT,CASSKALWGTLHF
TRBV12-3/TRBV12-4,TRBJ2-2,NA,many,TGTGCCAGCAGTCCCTCTGGGGGGCGGACCGGGGAGCTGTTTTTT,CASSPSGGRTGELFF
TRBV23-1,TRBJ2-7,NA,many,TGCGCCAGCAGTCCGTTGACAGGCCACTACGAGCAGTACTTC,CASSPLTGHYEQYF
TRBV6-5,TRBJ1-2,TRBD1,NA,TGTGCCAGCAGTTACGTGGACAGGGACTATGGCTACACCTTC,CASSYVDRDYGYTF
TRBV10-2,TRBJ1-2,NA,few,TGCGCCAGCAGTGATCTGACTCGGGACCTTCGGTATGGCTACACCTTC,CASSDLTRDLRYGYTF
TRBV4-3,TRBJ1-6,NA,few,TGCGCCAGTAGGGGGTATAATTCACCCCTCCACTTT,CASRGYNSPLHF
TRBV20-1,TRBJ2-3,NA,NA,TGCAGTGCGGGAGCCCGGGAACAAGGAACAGATACGCAGTATTTT,CSAGAREQGTDTQYF
TRBV12-3/TRBV12-4,TRBJ1-2,TRBD1,NA,TGTGCCAGCACGTGGGGACAGGGAGCTAACTATGGCTACACCTTC,CASTWGQGANYGYTF
TRBV14,TRBJ2-3,TRBD2,few,TGTGCCAGCAGCCAAGAACTAGCGGGGGGGCGATCGCAGTATTTT,CASSQELAGGRSQYF
TRBV6-1,TRBJ1-5,TRBD1,NA,TGTGCCAGCAGACACGACAGGGGAAGCAATCAGCCCCAGCATTTT,CASRHDRGSNQPQHF
TRBV4-1,TRBJ1-5,NA,NA,TGCGCCAGCAGCCAAGACGGCGGGATCGGCAATCAGCCCCAGCATTTT,CASSQDGGIGNQPQHF
TRBV6-1,TRBJ2-5,TRBD1,NA,TGTGCCAGCCGGAACGCGGACAGGGGTGGAGAGACCCAGTACTTC,CASRNADRGGETQYF
TRBV15,TRBJ2-2,TRBD1,NA,TGTGCCACCAGCCTACAGGGGGCCGGGGAGCTGTTTTTT,CATSLQGAGELFF
TRBV5-4,TRBJ2-2,TRBD1,NA,TGTGCCAGCAGCAGACGACAGGGGTCCGGCACCGGGGAGCTGTTTTTT,CASSRRQGSGTGELFF
TRBV20-1,TRBJ1-4,NA,few,TGCAGTGCGCCTACGGGGGGCCAAGAAAAACTGTTTTTT,CSAPTGGQEKLFF
TRBV12-3/TRBV12-4,TRBJ2-2,TRBD2,few,TGTGCCAGCACCCGACTAGCATCCACCGGGGAGCTGTTTTTT,CASTRLASTGELFF